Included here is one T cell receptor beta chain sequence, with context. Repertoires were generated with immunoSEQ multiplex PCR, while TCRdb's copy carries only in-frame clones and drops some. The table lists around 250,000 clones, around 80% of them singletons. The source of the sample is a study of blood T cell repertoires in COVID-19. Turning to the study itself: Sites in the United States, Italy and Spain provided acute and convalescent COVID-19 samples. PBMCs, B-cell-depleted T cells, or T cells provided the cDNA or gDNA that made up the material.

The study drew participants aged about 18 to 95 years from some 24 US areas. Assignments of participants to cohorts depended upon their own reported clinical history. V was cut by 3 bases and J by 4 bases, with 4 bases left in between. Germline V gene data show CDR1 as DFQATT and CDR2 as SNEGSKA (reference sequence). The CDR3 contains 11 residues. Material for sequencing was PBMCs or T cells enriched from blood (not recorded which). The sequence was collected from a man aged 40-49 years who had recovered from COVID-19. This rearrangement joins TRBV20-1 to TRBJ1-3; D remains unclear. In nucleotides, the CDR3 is TGCAGTGCTAGTCCAGGAAACACCATATATTTT. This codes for CSASPGNTIYF.